This T cell receptor (beta chain) was obtained from a study of cytomegalovirus exposure and HLA in healthy donors. The germline gives CDR1 MNHEY, CDR2 SMNVEV (reference sequence). V gave up 2 bases and J gave up 7 bases; unmatched junction bases: 10. CDR3 length equals 16 residues. The PCR ran on 60 Vbeta and 13 Jbeta primers. TCRdb's copy holds only in-frame clones and misses some; the assay was immunoSEQ multiplex PCR. The sample lists about 110,000 clones; about 61% were seen once. The chain recombines TRBV27 with TRBJ1-5, with 8 bases lining up with TRBD1. This TCR was recovered from a man aged 18 to 29 in good health and CMV-seropositive. Sequencing was carried out using PBMCs. Here the CDR3 reads CASSLRAGTGGQPQHF. CDR3 DNA sequence: TGTGCCAGCAGTTTAAGGGCCGGGACAGGTGGACAGCCCCAGCATTTT.